Each of the 21 T cell receptor beta chains below was sequenced from the same sample in a study of T cell clonality in common variable immunodeficiency (dated by TCRdb to between 2014 and 2017). Their antigens are not known. The full study reports these points: CVID TCRbeta sequences were reported to have fewer deletions and N-nucleotide insertions and to lack highly modified clones with 13 or more V deletions.

Preparation of the library involved the immunoSEQ multiplex PCR assay. TCRdb limited this immuneACCESS table to in-frame rearrangements with V and J called. A share of clones is missing; checked studies link under half to unresolved V genes, and the rest is unexplained. The table shows about 34,000 clones here, with no singletons. 25% to 30% of the sample is taken by the ten largest. Sequencing was done on a sample of peripheral blood mononuclear cells. Receptors originate from a human donor with common variable immunodeficiency.

This clone occurred many times. The read ends 3 residues early relative to the CDR3; the germline J gene fills the gap. V usage is TRBV20-1 and J usage is TRBJ1-1, with 8 bases matching TRBD1. The germline V gene has CDR1 DFQATT and CDR2 SNEGSKA (reference sequence). The CDR3 spans 16 residues. The chain's CDR3 is CSARGNPPGQADEAFF. The sequenced CDR3 bases are TGCAGTGCTAGAGGAAACCCCCCGGGACAGGCCGACGAG.

This clone was recorded many times. Read coverage stops 3 residues before the CDR3 terminus; the germline J gene supplies the remainder. This chain joins TRBV20-1 and TRBJ2-5; possibly TRBD2 for D (6 bases). The CDR3 spans 14 residues. Trimming removed 0 bases from V and 1 base from J, with 9 bases in between. CDR1 is DFQATT and CDR2 is SNEGSKA in the germline V gene (reference sequence). The sequenced part of the CDR3 DNA is TGCAGTGCTAGAGATAGGCGGGGCCAAGAGACC. Protein: CSARDRRGQET. The whole CDR3 sequence reads CSARDRRGQETQYF.

This clone has a count of ten or more. The read ends 3 residues early relative to the CDR3; the germline J gene fills the gap. This rearrangement joins TRBV10-3 to TRBJ1-2; unclear D gene. V lost 6 bases and J lost 0, with 8 bases in between. The CDR3 is made up of 13 amino acids. CDR1 ENHRY and CDR2 SYGVKD come from the germline V gene. The CDR3 bases that were read are TGTGCCATCAGGAGTGAGGCTAACTATGGC. It specifies CAIRSEANYG. In full, the CDR3 is CAIRSEANYGYTF.

Many counts were recorded for this clone. The read finishes 3 residues shy of the CDR3 end, and the germline J gene is used to complete it. The rearrangement links TRBV6-2 or TRBV6-3 to TRBJ2-5; possible D gene TRBD2, 7 bases. CDR1 and CDR2 (germline): MNHEY, SVGEGT. V was cut by 7 bases and J by 3 bases, with 21 bases left in between. The CDR3 sequence is 16 residues long. CDR3 DNA, as far as it was read: TGTGCCAGCAAGGGGGGGACTCTCCGTTCGGAAGAGACC. It is translated as CASKGGTLRSEET. In full, the CDR3 reads CASKGGTLRSEETQYF.

Notes on this clone: The DNA ends 3 residues before the CDR3 does, and the rest of the CDR3 is filled in from the germline J gene. V usage is TRBV2 and J usage is TRBJ2-7; 10 bases line up with TRBD1. The CDR3 spans 14 residues. V was pared by 6 bases and J by 3 bases, with 5 bases of the junction left unmatched. Germline V lookup: CDR1 SNHLY, CDR2 FYNNEI. The CDR3 here is CASRVRDRGYEQYF. CDR3 DNA, as far as it was read: TGTGCCAGCAGGGTCCGGGACAGGGGCTACGAG.

To note about this clone: The read terminates 3 residues before the CDR3 end, so the remaining end is supplied by the germline J gene. This specimen includes other DNA sequences encoding the same CDR3. The V gene is TRBV7-9, the J gene TRBJ1-5, with D perhaps TRBD1 (5 bases). Germline CDR1 SEHNR, CDR2 FQNEAQ (reference sequence). This CDR3 region has 14 residues. With 5 bases removed from V and 0 bases from J, the gap between germline ends came to 8 bases. The sequenced CDR3 bases are TGTGCCAGCAGCCTACAGGATAGCAATCAGCCC. Translation: CASSLQDSNQP. The full CDR3 protein reads CASSLQDSNQPQHF. The full variable domain, its missing parts supplied by reference TRBV7-9 and TRBJ1-5, is DTGVSQNPRHKITKRGQNVTFRCDPISEHNRLYWYRQTLGQGPEFLTYFQNEAQLEKSRLLSDRFSAERPKGSFSTLEIQRTEQGDSAMYLCASSLQDSNQPQHFGDGTRLSIL.

This clone has at least ten counts. Coverage ceases 3 residues before the CDR3 finishes, and the germline J gene fills in the end. The chain has TRBV7-2 and TRBJ1-3; D gene ambiguous. CDR1 is SGHTA and CDR2 is FQGNSA in the germline V gene. The CDR3 is 13 residues long. Trimming stripped 5 bases from V and 3 bases from J, with 8 bases between. The CDR3 bases that were read are TGTGCCAGCAGCCAGACACTTGGAAACACC. Encoded protein: CASSQTLGNT. The whole CDR3 sequence reads CASSQTLGNTIYF.

With respect to this clone: The read terminates 3 residues ahead of where the CDR3 ends, so the germline J gene completes it. V is TRBV2 and J is TRBJ1-1; the D is unclear. This CDR3 comprises 15 residues. The germline V gene encodes CDR1 SNHLY and CDR2 FYNNEI. With 6 bases removed from V and 3 bases from J, the gap between germline ends came to 17 bases. CDR3 bases read: TGTGCCAGCAGCGCTACCTACCCTTCGTACACTGAA. This sequence encodes CASSATYPSYTE. The entire CDR3 sequence reads CASSATYPSYTEAFF.

This clone was observed many times. The read stops 3 residues short of the end of the CDR3; the missing end is completed from the germline J gene. The V call is TRBV5-6, the J call TRBJ2-1; TRBD1 matches at 9 bases. Germline values: CDR1 SGHDT, CDR2 YYEEEE. This CDR3 has 15 residues. The V and J ends lost 0 bases and 6 bases, in that order; junction bases with no gene match: 4. CDR3 protein: CASSLETGGSNEQFF. The part of the CDR3 DNA that was read is TGTGCCAGCAGCTTGGAGACAGGGGGGAGCAATGAG.

This clone was detected ten times or more. The CDR3 extends 3 residues past the end of the read, so its final part is completed from the germline J gene. The genes are TRBV19 and TRBJ2-3; 9 bases line up with TRBD2. This CDR3 is built from 19 residues. Germline V gene data show CDR1 as LNHDA and CDR2 as SQIVND (reference sequence). J lost 6 bases, V lost 7 bases, and 23 bases had no gene match. The CDR3 DNA, read in part, is TGTGCCAGTAAAGGTCCGGAAGCGGGAGGATATCACACACCGGATACG. Translating gives CASKGPEAGGYHTPDT. In full, the CDR3 reads CASKGPEAGGYHTPDTQYF.

Of note for this clone: The read gets to within 3 residues of the CDR3 end, and the germline J gene fills in the rest. This chain links TRBV6-7 with TRBJ2-5, with 9 bases fitting TRBD2. TRBV6-7 is designated an ORF whose function remains uncertain. This CDR3 comprises 17 residues. V lost 6 bases to trimming and J lost 5 bases; unmatched junction nucleotides: 16. The CDR3 DNA, read in part, is TGTGCCAGCAGCCACCCCCCTACTAGCGGGCTTCAGGAGACC. Residues: CASSHPPTSGLQET. The entire CDR3 protein is CASSHPPTSGLQETQYF.

This clone was detected ten times or more. A read error may produce the germline difference seen at one junction end. The missing CDR3 end, 3 residues past where the read stops, is filled in from the germline J gene. J is TRBJ2-7 and V is TRBV4-2, with TRBD2 identical over 7 bases. Germline values: CDR1 LGHNA, CDR2 YNFKEQ. The length of the CDR3 is 17 residues. The CDR3 loop reads CASSQERGSLFSYEQYF. CDR3 bases read: TGCGCCAGCAGCCAAGAGCGGGGCAGCCTATTTTCCTACGAG.

As regards this clone: Read coverage stops 3 residues before the CDR3 terminus; the germline J gene supplies the remainder. V gene TRBV7-9 combines with J gene TRBJ2-7, with 9 positions matching TRBD1. CDR3 length: 14 amino acids. Germline trimming cut 8 bases from V and 3 bases from J; bases unmatched to any gene: 8. Germline CDR1 is SEHNR and CDR2 is FQNEAQ (reference sequence). The DNA read from the CDR3 is TGTGCCAGCGCCAAGGACAGGGGCAACTACGAG. It specifies CASAKDRGNYE. The whole CDR3 protein reads CASAKDRGNYEQYF.

The table lists this clone with many counts. Coverage ceases 3 residues before the CDR3 finishes, and the germline J gene fills in the end. The chain carries TRBV29-1 and TRBJ2-2; 9 bases agree with TRBD1. Looked up from germline, CDR1 is SQVTM and CDR2 is ANQGSEA. This CDR3 has 15 residues. V shed 5 bases, J shed 4 bases, and the junction held 8 bases outside the gene matches. The CDR3: CSVSRDRARTGELFF. The covered CDR3 bases are TGCAGCGTTTCCAGGGACAGGGCCCGCACCGGGGAG.

This clone was picked up a small number of times. Sequencing ends 3 residues short of the CDR3 end; the germline J gene provides the rest. The chain links TRBV20-1 to TRBJ1-1; 9 bases fit TRBD1. The CDR3 contains 14 residues. Per germline, CDR1 DFQATT and CDR2 SNEGSKA (reference sequence). V shed 6 bases, J shed 4 bases, and the junction held 9 bases outside the gene matches. CDR3 DNA, as far as it was read: TGCAGTGCCGACTACAGGGGGCGCCTCACTGAA. Translated, it gives CSADYRGRLTE. The full CDR3 protein is CSADYRGRLTEAFF.

This clone was seen ten or more times. The CDR3 is cut off 3 residues early in the read; its end comes from the germline J gene. The V and J genes are TRBV30 and TRBJ1-5; D not certain. Looked up from germline, CDR1 is GTSNPN and CDR2 is SVGIG (reference sequence). V was trimmed by 1 base and J by 0 bases, leaving 4 bases between them. The CDR3 contains 13 residues. The sequenced CDR3 bases are TGTGCCTGGAGTGATTATAGCAATCAGCCC. Translating it yields CAWSDYSNQP. The full-length CDR3 reads as CAWSDYSNQPQHF. Looking up the rest from reference TRBV30 and TRBJ1-5 gives the full variable domain: SQTIHQWPATLVQPVGSPLSLECTVEGTSNPNLYWYRQAAGRGLQLLFYSVGIGQISSEVPQNLSASRPQDRQFILSSKKLLLSDSGFYLCAWSDYSNQPQHFGDGTRLSIL.

The CDR3 DNA, read in part, is TGTGCCAGCAGCTTGGACAGGGACTACGAG. It specifies CASSLDRDYE. Given in full, the CDR3 is CASSLDRDYEQYF. The rearrangement uses TRBV5-4 and TRBJ2-7; possible D gene TRBD1, 6 bases. The missing CDR3 end, 3 residues past where the read stops, is filled in from the germline J gene. The CDR3 extends over 13 amino acids. Germline V gene sequence: CDR1 SGHNT, CDR2 YYREEE (reference sequence). Trimming removed 0 bases from V and 3 bases from J, with 7 bases in between.

This clone came up a few times. The read terminates 3 residues before the CDR3 end, so the remaining end is supplied by the germline J gene. The chain joins TRBV5-6 to TRBJ2-7; D may be TRBD1 (6 bases). Germline V gene sequence: CDR1 SGHDT, CDR2 YYEEEE. V lost 4 bases to trimming and J lost 4 bases, with 15 bases between them. The CDR3 sequence is 14 residues long. The covered CDR3 bases are TGTGCCAGCAGCAGTCAGGGGTATAGGTACGAG. It encodes CASSSQGYRYE. The complete CDR3 reads CASSSQGYRYEQYF.

This clone was detected a few times. The DNA ends 3 residues before the CDR3 does, and the rest of the CDR3 is filled in from the germline J gene. The chain links TRBV7-3 to TRBJ2-3; D may be TRBD2 (5 bases). V lost 4 bases and J lost 6, with 8 bases in between. The CDR3 sequence is 12 residues long. Germline CDR1 reads SGHTA; CDR2 reads FQGTGA. The CDR3 sequence: CASSSGGDTQYF. Incomplete CDR3 DNA: TGTGCCAGCAGCTCGGGCGGGGATACG.

On this clone: The CDR3 end is not reached by the read, which stops 3 residues before it; the germline J gene fills it in. The J gene is TRBJ1-4, the V gene TRBV7-3, with 8 bases lining up with TRBD1. V was clipped by 5 bases and J by 8 bases; unmatched bases: 7. Per the germline V gene, CDR1 is SGHTA and CDR2 is FQGTGA. There are 14 residues in the CDR3. CDR3 in amino acids: CASSLGAGGEKLFF. The sequenced part of the CDR3 DNA is TGTGCCAGCAGCCTGGGGGCAGGGGGCGAAAAA.

This clone was seen only a few times. The read ends 3 residues shy of where the CDR3 ends; the end is completed using the germline J gene. This chain joins TRBV30 and TRBJ1-2; D is perhaps TRBD1 (5 bases). Germline V gene sequence: CDR1 GTSNPN, CDR2 SVGIG (reference sequence). The V and J ends lost 0 bases and 5 bases respectively, with 7 bases between them. The length of the CDR3 is 12 residues. CDR3 sequence: CAWSVGGYGYTF. Incomplete CDR3 DNA: TGTGCCTGGAGTGTCGGGGGTTATGGC. The full variable domain, completed using reference TRBV30 and TRBJ1-2, is SQTIHQWPATLVQPVGSPLSLECTVEGTSNPNLYWYRQAAGRGLQLLFYSVGIGQISSEVPQNLSASRPQDRQFILSSKKLLLSDSGFYLCAWSVGGYGYTFGSGTRLTVV.